The T cell receptor (beta chain) described here comes from a study of T cell repertoires in cytomegalovirus infection. Study-wide background: An indication of both CMV infection and matching HLA type came from public TCR beta signatures. Study outcomes and limitations: Identification of carriers of CMV plus the relevant HLA was performed using cumulative public TCR beta family frequency. It was HLA-C-restricted CMV-specific TCR beta clonotypes that dominated the response ex vivo.

TCRdb recomputed calls from the reads with MiXCR, one row per CDR3 protein. The sample consists of about 310,000 distinct CDR3 sequences, roughly 15% of them appearing once. This clonotype was seen ten or more times. No antigen is known for it. The CDR3 covers 15 residues. V was shortened by 0 bases and J by 4 bases, with 10 bases between the two germline ends. Germline CDR1 ENHRY, CDR2 SYGVKD. The source of this sequence is a human donor in good health (CMV status not recorded). Some clones in this sample may be carry-over from other donors' samples. The V call is TRBV10-3, the J call TRBJ2-1; D is unclear. Material for sequencing was PBMCs. The CDR3 coding sequence is TGTGCCATCAGTGAGTCTCGCCAGTTTTACAATGAGCAGTTCTTC. Protein sequence: CAISESRQFYNEQFF.